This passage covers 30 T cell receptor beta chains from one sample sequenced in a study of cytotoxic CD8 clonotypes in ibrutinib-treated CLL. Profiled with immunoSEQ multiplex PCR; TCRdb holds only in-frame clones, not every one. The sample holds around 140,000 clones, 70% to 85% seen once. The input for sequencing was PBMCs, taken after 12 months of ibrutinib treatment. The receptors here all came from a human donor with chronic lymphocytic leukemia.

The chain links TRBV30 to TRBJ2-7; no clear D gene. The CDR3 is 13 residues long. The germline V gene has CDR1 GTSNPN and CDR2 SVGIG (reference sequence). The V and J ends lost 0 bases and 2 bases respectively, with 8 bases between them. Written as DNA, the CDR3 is TGTGCCTGGAGTGTGACGGTTACCTACGAGCAGTACTTC. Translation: CAWSVTVTYEQYF.

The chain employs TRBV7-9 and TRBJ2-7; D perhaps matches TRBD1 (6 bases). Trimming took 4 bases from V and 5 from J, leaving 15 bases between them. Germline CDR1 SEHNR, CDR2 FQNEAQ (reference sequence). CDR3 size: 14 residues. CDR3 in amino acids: CASSSMGTSHEQYF. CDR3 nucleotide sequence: TGTGCCAGCAGCTCAATGGGGACAAGTCACGAGCAGTACTTC.

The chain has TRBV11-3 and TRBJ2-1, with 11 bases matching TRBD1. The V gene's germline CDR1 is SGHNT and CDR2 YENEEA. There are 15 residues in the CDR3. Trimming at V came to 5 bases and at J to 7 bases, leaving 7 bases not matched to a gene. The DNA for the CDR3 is TGTGCCAGCAGCCCAGGGACAGGGGGATTGAATGAGCAGTTCTTC. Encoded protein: CASSPGTGGLNEQFF.

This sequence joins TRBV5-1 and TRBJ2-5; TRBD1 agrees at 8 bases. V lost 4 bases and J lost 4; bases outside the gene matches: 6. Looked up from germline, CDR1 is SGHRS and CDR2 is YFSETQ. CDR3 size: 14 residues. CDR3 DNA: TGCGCCAGCAGCACGGGGACAGGCGCAGAGACCCAGTACTTC. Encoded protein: CASSTGTGAETQYF.

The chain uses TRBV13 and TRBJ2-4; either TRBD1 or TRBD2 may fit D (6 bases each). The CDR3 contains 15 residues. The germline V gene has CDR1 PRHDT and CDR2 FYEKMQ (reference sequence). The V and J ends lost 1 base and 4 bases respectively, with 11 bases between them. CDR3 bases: TGTGCCAGCAGCTTAGTGGAAGGGGGGAAAAACATTCAGTACTTC. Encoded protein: CASSLVEGGKNIQYF.

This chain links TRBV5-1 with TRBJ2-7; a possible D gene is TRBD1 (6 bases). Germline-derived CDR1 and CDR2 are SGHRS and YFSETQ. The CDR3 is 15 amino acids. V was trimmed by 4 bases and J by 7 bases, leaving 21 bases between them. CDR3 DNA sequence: TGCGCCAGCAGCGACCCTTTACAGGGTTCGGGAGAGCAGTACTTC. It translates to CASSDPLQGSGEQYF.

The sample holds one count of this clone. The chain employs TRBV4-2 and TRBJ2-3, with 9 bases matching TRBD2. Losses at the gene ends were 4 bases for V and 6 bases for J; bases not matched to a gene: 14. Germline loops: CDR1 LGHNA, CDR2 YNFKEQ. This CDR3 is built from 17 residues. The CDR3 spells CASSPTGAGGVGDTQYF. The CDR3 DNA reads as TGTGCCAGCAGCCCTACGGGAGCGGGGGGTGTTGGGGATACGCAGTATTTT.

Here the CDR3 DNA reads TGTGCCATCTCGACCGTTCTGGGGCAGGATGTCTACGAGCAGTACTTC. It codes for CAISTVLGQDVYEQYF. V is TRBV5-6 and J is TRBJ2-7; D may be TRBD1 (5 bases). This CDR3 comprises 16 residues. Trimming took 9 bases from V and 3 from J, leaving 25 bases between them. Germline V gene sequence: CDR1 SGHDT, CDR2 YYEEEE.

CDR3 DNA: TGTGCCAGCGCCAGACAGACCCCCGCTGAAAAACTGTTTTTT. As protein: CASARQTPAEKLFF. V usage is TRBV27 and J usage is TRBJ1-4; TRBD1 is a possible D gene (5 bases). Germline values: CDR1 MNHEY, CDR2 SMNVEV (reference sequence). This CDR3 contains 14 residues. Trimming removed 8 bases at V and 7 bases at J, with 17 bases between.

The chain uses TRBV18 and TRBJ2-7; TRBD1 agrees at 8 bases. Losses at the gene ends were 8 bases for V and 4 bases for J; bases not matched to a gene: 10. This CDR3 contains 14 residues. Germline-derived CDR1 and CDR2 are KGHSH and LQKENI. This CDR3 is CASLQDREGYEQYF. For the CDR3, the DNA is TGTGCCAGCCTACAGGACAGGGAAGGATACGAGCAGTACTTC.

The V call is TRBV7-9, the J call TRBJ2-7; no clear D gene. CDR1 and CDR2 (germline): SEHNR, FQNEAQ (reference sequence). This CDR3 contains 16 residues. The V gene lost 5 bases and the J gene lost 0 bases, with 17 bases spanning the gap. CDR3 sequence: CASSPPRVQSSYEQYF. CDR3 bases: TGTGCCAGCAGCCCCCCCCGGGTGCAGAGCTCCTACGAGCAGTACTTC. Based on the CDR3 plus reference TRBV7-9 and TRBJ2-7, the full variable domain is DTGVSQNPRHKITKRGQNVTFRCDPISEHNRLYWYRQTLGQGPEFLTYFQNEAQLEKSRLLSDRFSAERPKGSFSTLEIQRTEQGDSAMYLCASSPPRVQSSYEQYFGPGTRLTVT.

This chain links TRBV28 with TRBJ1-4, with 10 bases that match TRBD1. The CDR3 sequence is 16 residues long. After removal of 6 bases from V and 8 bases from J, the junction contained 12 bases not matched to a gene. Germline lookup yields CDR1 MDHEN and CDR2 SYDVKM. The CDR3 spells CASSTGTGAPMEKLFF. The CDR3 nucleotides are TGTGCCAGCAGCACCGGGACAGGGGCCCCAATGGAAAAACTGTTTTTT.

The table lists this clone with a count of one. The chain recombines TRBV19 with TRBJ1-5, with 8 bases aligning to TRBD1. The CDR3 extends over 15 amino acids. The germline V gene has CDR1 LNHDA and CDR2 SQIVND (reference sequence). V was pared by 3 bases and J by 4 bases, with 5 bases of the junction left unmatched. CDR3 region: CASSIGTGPNQPQHF. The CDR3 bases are TGTGCCAGTAGTATTGGGACAGGACCTAATCAGCCCCAGCATTTT.

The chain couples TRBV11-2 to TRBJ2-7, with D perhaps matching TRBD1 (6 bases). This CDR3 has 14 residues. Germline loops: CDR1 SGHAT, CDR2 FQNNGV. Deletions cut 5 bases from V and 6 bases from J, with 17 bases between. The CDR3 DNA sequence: TGTGCCAGCAGCCCGGGCCAGGGGATGGTCGAGCAGTACTTC. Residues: CASSPGQGMVEQYF.

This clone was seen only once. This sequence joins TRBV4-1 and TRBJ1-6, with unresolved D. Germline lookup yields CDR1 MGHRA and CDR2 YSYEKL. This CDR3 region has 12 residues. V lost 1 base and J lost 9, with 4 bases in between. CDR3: CASSQGGSPLHF. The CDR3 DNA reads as TGCGCCAGCAGCCAAGGGGGTTCACCCCTCCACTTT.

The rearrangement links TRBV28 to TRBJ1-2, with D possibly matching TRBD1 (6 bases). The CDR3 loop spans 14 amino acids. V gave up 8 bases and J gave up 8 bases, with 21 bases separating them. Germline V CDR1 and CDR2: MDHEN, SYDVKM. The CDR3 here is CASAPGQIFRGYTF. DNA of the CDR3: TGTGCCAGCGCCCCCGGACAGATATTTAGGGGCTACACCTTC.

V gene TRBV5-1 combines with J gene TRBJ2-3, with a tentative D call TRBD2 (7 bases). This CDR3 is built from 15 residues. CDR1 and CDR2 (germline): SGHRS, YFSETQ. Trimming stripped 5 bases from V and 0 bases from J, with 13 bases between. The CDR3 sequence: CASSSGGTSTDTQYF. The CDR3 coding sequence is TGCGCCAGCAGTTCGGGGGGCACTAGCACAGATACGCAGTATTTT. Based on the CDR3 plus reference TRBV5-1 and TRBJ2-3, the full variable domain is KAGVTQTPRYLIKTRGQQVTLSCSPISGHRSVSWYQQTPGQGLQFLFEYFSETQRNKGNFPGRFSGRQFSNSRSEMNVSTLELGDSALYLCASSSGGTSTDTQYFGPGTRLTVL.

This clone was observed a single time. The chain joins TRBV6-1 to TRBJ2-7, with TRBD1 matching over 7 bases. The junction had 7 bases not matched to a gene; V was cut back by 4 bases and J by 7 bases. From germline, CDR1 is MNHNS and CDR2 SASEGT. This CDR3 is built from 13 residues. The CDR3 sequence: CASSGGQRQEQYF. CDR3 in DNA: TGTGCCAGCAGTGGGGGACAGAGACAGGAGCAGTACTTC.

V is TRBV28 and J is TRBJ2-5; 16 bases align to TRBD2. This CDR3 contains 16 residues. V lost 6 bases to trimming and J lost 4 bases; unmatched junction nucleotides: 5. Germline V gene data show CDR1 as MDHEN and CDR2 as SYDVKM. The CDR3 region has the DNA TGTGCCAGCAGGACCGGGACTAGCGGGAGGGGAGAGACCCAGTACTTC. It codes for CASRTGTSGRGETQYF.

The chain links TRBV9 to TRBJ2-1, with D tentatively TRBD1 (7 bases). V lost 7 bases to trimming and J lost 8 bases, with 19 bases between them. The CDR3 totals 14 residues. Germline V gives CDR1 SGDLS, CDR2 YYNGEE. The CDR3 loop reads CASGQGGGIDEQFF. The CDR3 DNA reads TGTGCCAGCGGTCAGGGGGGCGGGATCGATGAGCAGTTCTTC. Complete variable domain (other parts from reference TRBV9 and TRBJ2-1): DSGVTQTPKHLITATGQRVTLRCSPRSGDLSVYWYQQSLDQGLQFLIQYYNGEERAKGNILERFSAQQFPDLHSELNLSSLELGDSALYFCASGQGGGIDEQFFGPGTRLTVL.

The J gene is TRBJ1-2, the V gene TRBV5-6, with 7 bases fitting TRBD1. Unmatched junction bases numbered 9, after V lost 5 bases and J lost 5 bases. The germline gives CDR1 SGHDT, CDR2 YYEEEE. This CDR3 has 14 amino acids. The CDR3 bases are TGTGCCAGCAGATTAGCCGGGACAGAATATGGCTACACCTTC. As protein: CASRLAGTEYGYTF.

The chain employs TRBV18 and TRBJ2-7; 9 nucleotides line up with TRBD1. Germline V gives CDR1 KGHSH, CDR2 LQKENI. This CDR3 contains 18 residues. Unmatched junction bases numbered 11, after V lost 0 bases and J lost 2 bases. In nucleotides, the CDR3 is TGTGCCAGCTCACCACCTACTGGGACAGGGTCCCATACCTACGAGCAGTACTTC. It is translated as CASSPPTGTGSHTYEQYF.

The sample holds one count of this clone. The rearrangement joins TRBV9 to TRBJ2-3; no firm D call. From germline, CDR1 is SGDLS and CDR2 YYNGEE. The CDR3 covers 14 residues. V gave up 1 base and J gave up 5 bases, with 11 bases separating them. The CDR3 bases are TGTGCCAGCAGCGTACTAGGGCGTGAAGATACGCAGTATTTT. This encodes CASSVLGREDTQYF.

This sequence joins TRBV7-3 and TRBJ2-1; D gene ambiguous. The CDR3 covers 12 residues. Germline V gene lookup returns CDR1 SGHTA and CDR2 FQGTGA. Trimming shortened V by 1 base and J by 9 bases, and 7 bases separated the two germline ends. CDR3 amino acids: CASSLMWGEQFF. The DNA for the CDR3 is TGTGCCAGCAGCTTAATGTGGGGTGAGCAGTTCTTC.

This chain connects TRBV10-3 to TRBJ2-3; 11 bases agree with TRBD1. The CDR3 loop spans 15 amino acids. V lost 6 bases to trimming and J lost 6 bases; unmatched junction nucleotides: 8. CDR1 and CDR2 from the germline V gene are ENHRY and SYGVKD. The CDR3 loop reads CAISSDRGRLDTQYF. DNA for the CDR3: TGTGCCATCAGCTCGGACAGGGGGCGACTGGATACGCAGTATTTT.

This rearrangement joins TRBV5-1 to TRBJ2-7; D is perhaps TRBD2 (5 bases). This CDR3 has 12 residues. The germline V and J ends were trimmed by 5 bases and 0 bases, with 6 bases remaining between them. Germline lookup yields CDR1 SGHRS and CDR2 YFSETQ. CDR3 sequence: CASRGSSYEQYF. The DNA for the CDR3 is TGCGCCAGCAGGGGGAGCTCCTACGAGCAGTACTTC.

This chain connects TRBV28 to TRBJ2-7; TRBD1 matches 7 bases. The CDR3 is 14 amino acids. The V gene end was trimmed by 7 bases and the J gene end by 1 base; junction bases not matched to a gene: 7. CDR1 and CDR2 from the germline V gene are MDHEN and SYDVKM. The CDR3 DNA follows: TGTGCCAGCAAGCCGGGACAGCGTTCCTACGAGCAGTACTTC. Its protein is CASKPGQRSYEQYF.

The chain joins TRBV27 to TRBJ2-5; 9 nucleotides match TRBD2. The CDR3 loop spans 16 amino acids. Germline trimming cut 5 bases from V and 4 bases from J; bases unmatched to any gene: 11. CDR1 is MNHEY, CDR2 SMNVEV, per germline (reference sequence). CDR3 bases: TGTGCCAGCAGTCTCGGGACTAGCCCGGTAGGAGAGACCCAGTACTTC. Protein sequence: CASSLGTSPVGETQYF.

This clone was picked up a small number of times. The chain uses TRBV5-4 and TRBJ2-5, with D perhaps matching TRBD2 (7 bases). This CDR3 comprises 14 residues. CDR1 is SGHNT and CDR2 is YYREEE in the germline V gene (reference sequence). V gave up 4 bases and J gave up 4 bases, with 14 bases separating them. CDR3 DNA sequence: TGTGCCAGCAGCGGGGGGGCTTTTGGAGAGACCCAGTACTTC. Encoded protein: CASSGGAFGETQYF.

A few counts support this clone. The CDR3 bases are TGTGCCAGTAGTGCCTCGGGACATGGTCTGGGGGAGCAGTACTTC. It translates to CASSASGHGLGEQYF. The chain uses TRBV19 and TRBJ2-7; tentatively, D is TRBD1 (6 bases). Germline V gene data show CDR1 as LNHDA and CDR2 as SQIVND (reference sequence). V was shortened by 5 bases and J by 7 bases, with 21 bases between the two germline ends. The CDR3 sequence is 15 residues long.